This TCR beta chain derives from a study of blood T cell repertoires in COVID-19 (dated by TCRdb to the early 2020s). Regarding the research as a whole: The collaborator samples originated in the United States, Italy and Spain and spanned the acute and convalescent phases of COVID-19. The material from the prospective study consisted of cDNA or gDNA derived from T cells, B-cell-depleted T cells, or PBMCs. The repertoires were released in a freely available public database intended as a resource for research on the immune response to SARS-CoV-2. The dataset comprised deeply sampled blood TCRbeta repertoires from subjects exposed to, actively infected with, or recovered from COVID-19. Where available, HLA class I and class II types were taken from metadata supplied by the sample provider and were not determined by assay-based typing. Samples were obtained from the ongoing ImmuneRACE study (first 160 participants) and from about 1,300 subjects provided by 6 global collaborators. A de-identified subject ID, COVID-19 status, age in years and sex were almost always included in the sample metadata.

TCRbeta CDR3 regions were amplified from genomic DNA using the immunoSEQ Assay, a bias-controlled multiplex PCR. As for how the authors treated the data: Nucleated cell counts per sample were estimated from amplification of reference gene primers within the assay. To quantify the absolute abundance of each unique TCRbeta CDR3 rearrangement, sequence reads were collapsed and filtered. For each sample, productive Simpson clonality was calculated by taking the square root of Simpson's diversity index across productive rearrangements. Imported from immuneACCESS, the table was reduced by TCRdb to in-frame sequences with V and J called. These copies leave out some clones; in studies compared against another copy, an unresolved V gene accounts for under half, and the cause of the remainder is not known. From that table come the V and J calls and clone size; the DNA was used to work out D and trimming. The sample yields approximately 280,000 clones; roughly 90% were counted once. The top ten clonotypes cover approximately 2% of the sample.

On this clone: Its antigen remains unidentified. Base quality data are lacking; no much larger clone is found one base away.

In the prospective study, participants were 18 to 89 years old, resided in approximately 22 geographic areas of the United States, and were enrolled through a virtual design. To assign participants to cohorts, the prospective study relied on clinical history that participants themselves reported in a screening survey and a study questionnaire. For ImmuneRACE Cohort 3, a participant was defined as recovered based on two consecutive negative NP/OP PCR tests, clearance by a healthcare professional, or resolution of symptoms. In the prospective study, mobile phlebotomists collected whole blood, serum and a nasopharyngeal or oropharyngeal swab from each participant. Participants in the prospective study had the option to provide additional blood draws and questionnaires over an approximately two-month period. Prospective study blood samples were shipped either frozen or at room temperature before DNA extraction.

What the research found in general, with its limitations: The quantity of clinical and demographic metadata differed by source and by participant and was supplied without curation.

Trimming accounts for 3 bases at V and 6 bases at J, while the number of junction bases matched to no gene is 6. Including the terminal cysteine and phenylalanine, the CDR3 comprises 14 residues. Of the read, only the CDR3 DNA is kept; its 42 bases are in frame from base 1. Per the germline V gene, WSHSY is the CDR1 and SAAADI is the CDR2. Sequences were obtained from PBMCs or T cells enriched from blood (not recorded which). The origin of this receptor is a woman aged 60-75 years who had recovered from COVID-19. This chain is built from TRBV10-2 and TRBJ2-7, with 9 middle bases fitting TRBD1. The nucleotide sequence reads as follows: TGCGCCAGCAGTGAAGGGACAGGGTTAGGCGAGCAGTACTTC. Its amino acids are CASSEGTGLGEQYF.